The clone carrying this T cell receptor beta chain was counted once. The antigen remains undetermined. V lost 4 bases and J lost 1; bases outside the gene matches: 3. The CDR3 is made up of 14 amino acids. Germline V gene data show CDR1 as SEHNR and CDR2 as FQNEAQ (reference sequence). This record belongs to a study of cytomegalovirus exposure and HLA in healthy donors. Background on the study: Among about 179 million T cells, an earlier analysis found roughly 110 million unique TCR beta sequences.

Primers included in the PCR were 60 Vbeta and 13 Jbeta primers. Data came from immunoSEQ multiplex PCR; TCRdb stores just in-frame clones and leaves some out. The sample has 150,000 to 200,000 clones, about 88% seen once. General study results and limits: CMV serostatus was the sole immune exposure information available. V- and J-gene trimming in TCR beta was tied to a missense DCLRE1C variant by an analysis performed later.

V and J are TRBV7-9 and TRBJ1-1; 7 bases agree with TRBD1. The receptor was derived from a girl under three years old in good health and CMV-seronegative. Material for sequencing was PBMCs. As DNA, the CDR3 is TGTGCCAGCAGCTCGACAGGGAGGAACACTGAAGCTTTCTTT. Its translation: CASSSTGRNTEAFF. The complete variable domain, with remaining parts taken from reference TRBV7-9 and TRBJ1-1, reads DTGVSQNPRHKITKRGQNVTFRCDPISEHNRLYWYRQTLGQGPEFLTYFQNEAQLEKSRLLSDRFSAERPKGSFSTLEIQRTEQGDSAMYLCASSSTGRNTEAFFGQGTRLTVV.